The rows below give T cell receptor beta chains drawn from one sample of a study of CD8 T cells in ankylosing spondylitis. TCRdb reanalysed the 5' RACE reads using MiXCR and keeps one entry per CDR3 protein. The sample has 220,000 or so distinct CDR3 sequences, about 17% seen once. Material for sequencing was blood, either unsorted or a sorted T cell fraction (not recorded which). These receptors all come from a male donor with ankylosing spondylitis. Both conserved end residues are part of each CDR3. The order of the fields is V gene, clone size, CDR3 length, D gene, J gene, CDR3 DNA, CDR3 protein. A D gene is named only where the DNA matches it firmly. Size is omitted from some rows. Given values are once, few, many or a class for expanded clones.

TRBV19	.	12	.	TRBJ1-2	TGTGCCAGTAGACAGGAGGGCTATGGCTACACCTTC	CASRQEGYGYTF
TRBV7-8	few	12	.	TRBJ2-7	TGTGCCAGCAGCTTAACCGGGGGCGAGCAGTACTTC	CASSLTGGEQYF
TRBV20-1	.	14	.	TRBJ1-1	TGCAGTGCTAGAGATAGGAAGGGAAACACTGAAGCTTTCTTT	CSARDRKGNTEAFF
TRBV10-3	few	13	.	TRBJ1-1	TGTGCCGTACGGACCGGGACATCCACTGAAGCTTTCTTT	CAVRTGTSTEAFF
TRBV7-9	few	15	.	TRBJ1-4	TGTGCCAGCAGCTTAGTTTCCCCGGAGGATGAAAAACTGTTTTTT	CASSLVSPEDEKLFF
TRBV11-2	few	17	TRBD2	TRBJ2-5	TGTGCCAGCAGCTTGGAACGAGCGGGGGGCCCGTCAGAGACCCAGTACTTC	CASSLERAGGPSETQYF
TRBV11-2	.	14	.	TRBJ2-7	TGTGCCAGCAGCCCTTTTAGCGGACCCTACGAGCAGTACTTC	CASSPFSGPYEQYF
TRBV6-2/TRBV6-3	few	16	.	TRBJ2-3	TGTGCCAGCAGTCGCAGGACCCCGGACTACACAGATACGCAGTATTTT	CASSRRTPDYTDTQYF
TRBV27	few	15	.	TRBJ2-3	TGTGCCAGCGGGAGCAGTGGACCCTCCACAGATACGCAGTATTTT	CASGSSGPSTDTQYF
TRBV7-9	.	15	.	TRBJ1-1	TGTGCCAGCGGGTCCCAGCATTCCCGGAACACTGAAGCTTTCTTT	CASGSQHSRNTEAFF
TRBV29-1	.	14	.	TRBJ1-2	TGCAGCGTTGTCGGAGGGGCTCCTAACTATGGCTACACCTTC	CSVVGGAPNYGYTF
TRBV5-6	.	17	TRBD1	TRBJ2-2	TGTGCCAGCAGCGGCGGGACAGGGTCAATGTACACCGGGGAGCTGTTTTTT	CASSGGTGSMYTGELFF
TRBV6-1	.	15	TRBD1	TRBJ2-4	TGTGCCAGCAGTGAGACAGGGGGGACCAAAAACATTCAGTACTTC	CASSETGGTKNIQYF
TRBV12-3/TRBV12-4	many	12	.	TRBJ1-4	TGTGCCAGCGGTCGGACAGATGAAAAACTGTTTTTT	CASGRTDEKLFF
TRBV9	many	14	.	TRBJ2-1	TGTGCCAGCAGCGTAGGTAGCGGCCTAGGTGAGCAGTTCTTC	CASSVGSGLGEQFF
TRBV28	few	15	.	TRBJ2-7	TGTGCCAGCAGTTTAAGGGGCGGAATATTATACGAGCAGTACTTC	CASSLRGGILYEQYF
TRBV29-1	many	12	.	TRBJ2-2	TGCAGCGTTTTCAGGGCTATCGGGGAGCTGTTTTTT	CSVFRAIGELFF
TRBV20-1	few	14	TRBD2	TRBJ2-7	TGCAGTGCTAGAGAAGCGGGAGGGCCATACGAGCAGTACTTC	CSAREAGGPYEQYF
TRBV27	few	13	.	TRBJ1-1	TGTGCCAGCGCACGGGGGGGGCGAACTGAAGCTTTCTTT	CASARGGRTEAFF